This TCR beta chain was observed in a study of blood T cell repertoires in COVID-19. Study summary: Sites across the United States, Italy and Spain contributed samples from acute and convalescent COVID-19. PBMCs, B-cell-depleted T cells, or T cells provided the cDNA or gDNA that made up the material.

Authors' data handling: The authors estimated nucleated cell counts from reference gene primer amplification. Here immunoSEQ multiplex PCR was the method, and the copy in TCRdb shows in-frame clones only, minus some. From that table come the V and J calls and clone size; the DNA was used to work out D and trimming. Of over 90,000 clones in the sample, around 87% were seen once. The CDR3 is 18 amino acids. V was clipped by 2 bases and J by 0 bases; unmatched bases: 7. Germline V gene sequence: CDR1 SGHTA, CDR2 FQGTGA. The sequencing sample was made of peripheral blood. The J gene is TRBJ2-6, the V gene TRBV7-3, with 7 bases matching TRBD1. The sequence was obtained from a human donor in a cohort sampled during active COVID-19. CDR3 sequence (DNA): TGTGCCAGCAGCTTAGGGACAGACCTTGGCTCTGGGGCCAACGTCCTGACTTTC. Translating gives CASSLGTDLGSGANVLTF.